Following are 14 T cell receptor beta chains from one sample sequenced in a study of tumor-infiltrating lymphocytes in primary liver carcinoma. From roughly 20-30 mg of unsorted bulk tissue, DNA and RNA were co-extracted together. The authors made TCR beta cDNA from roughly 480 ng total RNA with a constant-region primer. ARM-PCR, slightly modified, supplied the TCR beta libraries through three nested multiplex PCR rounds. With TRBV1-TRBV30 forward primers and a C-beta reverse primer, the first two PCR rounds were run for about 10 cycles each. In TCRdb, the multiplex PCR reads were re-called with MiXCR into one record per CDR3 protein. The data show 120,000 or so distinct CDR3 sequences, with 50% to 70% seen just once and roughly 8.8% held by the top ten. Sequencing was carried out using liver tumor tissue from sampling region 1. Noted subset: tumor region T1, superior pole. The receptors were gathered from a woman in her fifties or sixties with primary liver carcinoma and hepatitis B virus infection.

Details on this clonotype: A much more abundant neighbour one base away suggests this may be a read error. CDR3 in DNA: TGCGCCAGCAGCCAAGAGGAGACAGGGGTCACCGGGGAGCCGTTTTTT. It translates to CASSQEETGVTGEPFF. The chain is built from TRBV4-1 and TRBJ2-2; 8 bases are shared with TRBD1. The CDR3 sequence is 16 residues long. Germline-derived CDR1 and CDR2 are MGHRA and YSYEKL.

The gene calls are TRBV11-3 and TRBJ2-7; weak D call: TRBD2 (6 bases). The CDR3 totals 15 residues. The germline gives CDR1 SGHNT, CDR2 YENEEA. CDR3 bases: TGTGCTAGCGGCTTAGCCTCGGGACTGGCCTACGAGCAGTACTTC. Translated: CASGLASGLAYEQYF.

Notes on this clonotype: Being one base from a much bigger clone, this may be a read error. The gene calls are TRBV6-5 and TRBJ2-7; D possibly corresponds to TRBD2 (6 bases). The CDR3 covers 11 residues. Germline CDR1 is MNHEY and CDR2 is SVGAGI. V was trimmed by 10 bases and J by 3 bases, leaving 10 bases between them. The CDR3 bases are TGTGCCATCACGGAGGGCTACGAGCAGTACTTC. Translated, it gives CAITEGYEQYF.

Worth noting for this clonotype: The junction shows a germline mismatch at one end, possibly a read error. The rearrangement uses TRBV12-3 or TRBV12-4 and TRBJ1-6; D remains unclear. This CDR3 has 15 residues. The CDR3 reads CASSFEADYNSPPHF. Written as DNA, the CDR3 is TGTGCCAGCAGTTTCGAGGCGGACTATAATTCACCCCCCCACTTT.

This clonotype has a count of ten or more. V gene TRBV5-5 combines with J gene TRBJ1-2; no clear D. The CDR3 sequence is 15 residues long. V was cut by 0 bases and J by 4 bases, with 13 bases left in between. The V gene's germline CDR1 is SGHKS and CDR2 YYEKEE (reference sequence). In nucleotides, the CDR3 is TGTGCCAGCAGCTTGGAGGGTGAGGGAGCCTATGGCTACACCTTC. As protein: CASSLEGEGAYGYTF.

The chain is built from TRBV12-3 or TRBV12-4 and TRBJ2-1; 9 bases fit TRBD2. This CDR3 is 14 amino acids long. With V trimmed by 6 bases and J by 6 bases, 6 bases remained unmatched. The DNA for the CDR3 is TGTGCCAGCAGAGACGAGCGGGAGGCCAATGAGCAGTTCTTC. This codes for CASRDEREANEQFF.

This clonotype was picked up many times. The chain has TRBV29-1 and TRBJ2-7, with TRBD2 matching 9 bases. This CDR3 is built from 14 residues. The ends lost 5 bases at V and 0 bases at J; junction bases unmatched: 5. CDR1 and CDR2 (germline): SQVTM, ANQGSEA. The CDR3 DNA sequence: TGCAGCGTTTTGACTAGCGGAACCTCCTACGAGCAGTACTTC. As protein: CSVLTSGTSYEQYF.

This clonotype was observed many times. The V gene is TRBV12-3 or TRBV12-4, the J gene TRBJ1-5; 7 bases agree with TRBD1. This CDR3 is 14 amino acids long. Trimming cost V 6 bases and J 4 bases; bases outside gene matches: 6. In nucleotides, the CDR3 is TGTGCCAGCAGGACCGGGACAGATAATCAGCCCCAGCATTTT. Protein product: CASRTGTDNQPQHF.

Concerning this clonotype itself: Germline is not matched at one junction end, which may reflect a read error. The rearrangement joins TRBV6-2 or TRBV6-3 to TRBJ2-3, with D possibly being TRBD2 (6 bases). CDR3 size: 15 residues. Germline V gene data show CDR1 as MNHEY and CDR2 as SVGEGT. The chain's CDR3 is CVSSYGGTHIDTQYF. The CDR3 DNA sequence: TGTGTCAGCAGTTACGGCGGGACTCATATAGATACGCAGTATTTT.

This chain uses TRBV11-2 with TRBJ2-1; D gene uncertain. The CDR3 extends over 11 amino acids. The V and J ends lost 6 bases and 15 bases respectively, with 15 bases between them. The V gene's germline CDR1 is SGHAT and CDR2 FQNNGV. CDR3: CASSLALIPFF. CDR3 nucleotide sequence: TGTGCCAGCAGTTTGGCTTTGATACCGTTCTTC.

This clonotype was detected only once. The rearrangement joins TRBV6-5 to TRBJ2-7, with 9 positions matching TRBD2. This CDR3 comprises 15 residues. Germline CDR1 MNHEY, CDR2 SVGAGI. The trim removed 5 bases at V and 1 base at J, leaving 6 bases unmatched. CDR3 in DNA: TGTGCCAGCAGTAACGGGACTAGCTGTTCCTACGAGCAGTACTTC. Amino acids: CASSNGTSCSYEQYF.

Notes on this clonotype: A much larger clonotype is one base distant, so this may be a read error. The genes are TRBV6-5 and TRBJ2-3, with 8 nucleotides matching TRBD2. V dropped 6 bases and J dropped 7; count of bases not matched to a gene: 9. The length of the CDR3 is 14 residues. Germline lookup yields CDR1 MNHEY and CDR2 SVGAGI. This CDR3 is CASSPGLEGNTQYF. The DNA of the CDR3 is TGTGCCAGCAGCCCGGGACTAGAGGGTAATACGCAGTATTTT.

On this clonotype itself: It may be a read error: a sequence one base away is much more abundant. The V call is TRBV29-1, the J call TRBJ2-3; possible D gene TRBD1, 5 bases. The length of the CDR3 is 14 residues. Germline assignment: CDR1 SQVTM and CDR2 ANQGSEA. V was shortened by 7 bases and J by 2 bases, with 16 bases between the two germline ends. CDR3 coding DNA: TGCAGCGCCGAGACAGCCCGCGACACAGATACGCAGTATTTT. Encoded protein: CSAETARDTDTQYF.

V gene TRBV7-9 combines with J gene TRBJ1-1, with TRBD1 as a possible D gene (5 bases). CDR3 length equals 15 residues. V lost 3 bases to trimming and J lost 6 bases, with 17 bases between them. Germline values: CDR1 SEHNR, CDR2 FQNEAQ (reference sequence). This CDR3 is CASSLSGAGLSEAFF. The CDR3 region has the DNA TGTGCCAGCAGCTTGTCCGGGGCTGGTCTATCTGAAGCTTTCTTT.